The 2 T cell receptor beta chains in this list originate from one sample, sequenced in a study of T cells after yellow fever vaccination. TCRdb reprocessed the 5' RACE reads with MiXCR, giving one entry per CDR3 protein. The data show some 340,000 distinct CDR3 sequences, roughly 4.3% seen once. The sample in question was PBMCs, obtained 5 days after the yellow fever booster vaccination. These receptors originate from a young man who received the YFV17D yellow fever vaccine.

The chain employs TRBV20-1 and TRBJ2-3, with 10 bases matching TRBD2. The CDR3 is 13 amino acids. Trimming cost V 7 bases and J 3 bases; bases outside gene matches: 4. Germline values: CDR1 DFQATT, CDR2 SNEGSKA (reference sequence). This chain's CDR3 is CSETSGETDTQYF. As DNA, the CDR3 is TGCAGTGAAACTAGCGGGGAGACAGATACGCAGTATTTT.

The CDR3 reads CASSLTEVYGYTF. The DNA of the CDR3 is TGTGCCAGCAGTCTCACTGAGGTCTATGGCTACACCTTC. This chain uses TRBV12-3 or TRBV12-4 with TRBJ1-2; no clear D. This CDR3 is built from 13 residues. The V end was cut by 5 bases, the J end by 4 bases, with 11 bases between.